Sequencing of this TCR beta chain was carried out in a study of T cell changes during pregnancy in multiple sclerosis. The CDR3 is made up of 15 amino acids, end residues included. CDR1 is MDHEN, CDR2 SYDVKM, per germline. Regarding this clone: It is unclear where the CDR3 begins or ends on the DNA, so no DNA is shown, and the CDR3 is as TCRdb lists it.

Data came from immunoSEQ multiplex PCR; TCRdb stores just in-frame clones and leaves some out. The data contain about 38,000 clones, 90% of them singletons. Sequenced here: CD4+ T cells from peripheral blood mononuclear cells, sampled in the second trimester of pregnancy. The sequence was obtained from a female donor with multiple sclerosis, enrolled in a pregnancy study. V is TRBV28 and J is TRBJ1-2; no check of the table's D call, TRBD1, against the DNA was made. CDR3 loop: CASSLAWGQGNVRDF.